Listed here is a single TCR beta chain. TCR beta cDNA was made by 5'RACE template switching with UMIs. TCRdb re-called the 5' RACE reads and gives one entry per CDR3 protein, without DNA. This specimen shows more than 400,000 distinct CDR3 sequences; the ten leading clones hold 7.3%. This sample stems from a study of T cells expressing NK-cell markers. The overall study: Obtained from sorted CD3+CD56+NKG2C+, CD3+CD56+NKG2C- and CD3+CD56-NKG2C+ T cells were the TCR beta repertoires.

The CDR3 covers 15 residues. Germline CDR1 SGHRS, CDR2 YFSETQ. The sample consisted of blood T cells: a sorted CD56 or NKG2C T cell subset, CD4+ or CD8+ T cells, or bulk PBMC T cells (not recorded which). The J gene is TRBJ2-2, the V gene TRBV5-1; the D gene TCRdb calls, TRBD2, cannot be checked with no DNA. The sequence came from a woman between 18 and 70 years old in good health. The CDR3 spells CASKDAAGVSGELFF.